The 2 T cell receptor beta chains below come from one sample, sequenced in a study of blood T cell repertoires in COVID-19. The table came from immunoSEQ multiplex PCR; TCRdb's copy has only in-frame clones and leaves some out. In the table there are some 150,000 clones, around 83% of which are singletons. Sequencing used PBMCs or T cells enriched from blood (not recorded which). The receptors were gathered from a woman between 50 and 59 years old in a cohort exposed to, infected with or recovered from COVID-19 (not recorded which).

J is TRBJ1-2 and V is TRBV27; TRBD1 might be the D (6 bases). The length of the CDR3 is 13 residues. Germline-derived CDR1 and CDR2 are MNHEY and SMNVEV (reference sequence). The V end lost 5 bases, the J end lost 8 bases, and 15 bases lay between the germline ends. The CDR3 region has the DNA TGTGCCAGCAGTGGCAGGGGCATCGAGGGCTACACCTTC. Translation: CASSGRGIEGYTF.

The CDR3 bases are TGTGCCAGTAGTACGGGGTCAGGGGCGAAGGAGGGCTACACCTTC. It encodes CASSTGSGAKEGYTF. V gene TRBV19 combines with J gene TRBJ1-2; D is perhaps TRBD1 (6 bases). Germline CDR1 LNHDA, CDR2 SQIVND (reference sequence). Trimming took off 4 bases at V and 8 bases at J, with 20 bases between the two ends. The CDR3 consists of 15 residues.